Each of the 25 T cell receptor beta chains below was sequenced from the same sample in a study of blood T cell repertoires in COVID-19. Assay used: immunoSEQ multiplex PCR; TCRdb lists only in-frame clones, some missing. The data contain approximately 140,000 clones, around 82% of them seen just once; the ten biggest clones take up 10% to 15%. Sequencing input: peripheral blood. These receptors all come from a man aged 60 to 69 with active or convalescent COVID-19.

The chain links TRBV5-6 to TRBJ2-7; a possible D gene is TRBD1 (6 bases). V was clipped by 2 bases and J by 4 bases, with 10 bases between them. The CDR3 consists of 13 residues. Germline V gene data show CDR1 as SGHDT and CDR2 as YYEEEE. For the CDR3, the DNA is TGTGCCAGCAGCTTACAGGGTCTGTACGAGCAGTACTTC. Translation gives CASSLQGLYEQYF.

DNA for the CDR3: TGCAGTGCTAGTTTACCGGCGGACAGGGCCTCAGAGACCCAGTACTTC. It specifies CSASLPADRASETQYF. The chain links TRBV20-1 to TRBJ2-5, with TRBD1 identical over 8 bases. This CDR3 contains 16 residues. Germline CDR1 reads DFQATT; CDR2 reads SNEGSKA (reference sequence). Trimming cost V 3 bases and J 4 bases; bases outside gene matches: 13.

The rearrangement joins TRBV5-1 to TRBJ1-2; D is possibly TRBD1 (5 bases). This CDR3 has 13 amino acids. Germline CDR1 and CDR2: SGHRS and YFSETQ. Trimming shortened V by 4 bases and J by 4 bases, and 11 bases separated the two germline ends. In DNA form, the CDR3 reads TGCGCCAGCAGCATTGACAGCCCCTATGGCTACACCTTC. This gives the protein CASSIDSPYGYTF.

The chain recombines TRBV9 with TRBJ2-3, with D unclear. Per germline, CDR1 SGDLS and CDR2 YYNGEE. The CDR3 spans 13 residues. V was clipped by 4 bases and J by 6 bases, with 12 bases between them. The CDR3 DNA follows: TGTGCCAGCAGCCCTCAGACGCGGGATACGCAGTATTTT. Its translation: CASSPQTRDTQYF.

This clone was seen once. The DNA of the CDR3 is TGTGCCAGTAGGATACAGGGAACAGATACGCAGTATTTT. Its translation: CASRIQGTDTQYF. The V gene is TRBV19, the J gene TRBJ2-3, with D maybe TRBD1 (6 bases). Per the germline V gene, CDR1 is LNHDA and CDR2 is SQIVND (reference sequence). Trimming removed 6 bases at V and 3 bases at J, with 10 bases between. The CDR3 runs to 13 residues.

This chain links TRBV2 with TRBJ2-2; 12 bases are shared with TRBD2. The CDR3 spans 16 residues. After removal of 7 bases from V and 5 bases from J, the junction contained 8 bases not matched to a gene. The germline V gene has CDR1 SNHLY and CDR2 FYNNEI. The CDR3 coding sequence is TGTGCCAGCAAGTTACTAGCGGGAGGAGTAACCGGGGAGCTGTTTTTT. This gives the protein CASKLLAGGVTGELFF. Full variable domain (missing parts from reference TRBV2 and TRBJ2-2): EPEVTQTPSHQVTQMGQEVILRCVPISNHLYFYWYRQILGQKVEFLVSFYNNEISEKSEIFDDQFSVERPDGSNFTLKIRSTKLEDSAMYFCASKLLAGGVTGELFFGEGSRLTVL.

The J gene is TRBJ1-3, the V gene TRBV24-1, with 7 bases that match TRBD1. The germline CDR1 and CDR2 sequences are KGHDR and SFDVKD. This CDR3 is built from 17 residues. The V segment lost 3 bases and the J segment 0 bases; nucleotides outside the gene matches: 7. CDR3 sequence (DNA): TGTGCCACCAGTGATAGCCGGGACAGCAGCTCTGGAAACACCATATATTTT. Translated, it gives CATSDSRDSSSGNTIYF.

This clone has a handful of counts. The genes are TRBV2 and TRBJ2-1; 10 bases agree with TRBD1. V was pared by 7 bases and J by 5 bases, with 5 bases of the junction left unmatched. Germline CDR1 reads SNHLY; CDR2 reads FYNNEI. The CDR3 consists of 14 residues. The CDR3 DNA follows: TGTGCCAGCACGACCGGGACAGGGGACAATGAGCAGTTCTTC. It encodes CASTTGTGDNEQFF.

V is TRBV6-5 and J is TRBJ1-5; D gene ambiguous. V shed 6 bases and J shed 5 bases, with 11 bases lying between them. The CDR3 consists of 13 residues. Looked up from germline, CDR1 is MNHEY and CDR2 is SVGAGI. The CDR3 region has the DNA TGTGCCAGCAGCCCGGACTCTTATCAGCCCCAGCATTTT. It codes for CASSPDSYQPQHF.

This sequence joins TRBV9 and TRBJ1-5, with TRBD1 as a possible D gene (6 bases). The CDR3 runs 14 residues. CDR1 SGDLS and CDR2 YYNGEE come from the germline V gene. The ends were cut back, 4 bases at V and 0 bases at J, with 8 bases in the middle. The DNA for the CDR3 is TGTGCCAGCAGCCGGACAGATAGCAATCAGCCCCAGCATTTT. It translates to CASSRTDSNQPQHF.

The chain joins TRBV10-3 to TRBJ2-3; D might be TRBD2 (6 bases). The CDR3 is 15 amino acids. Germline loops: CDR1 ENHRY, CDR2 SYGVKD. The V end lost 2 bases, the J end lost 6 bases, and 15 bases lay between the germline ends. CDR3 nucleotides: TGTGCCATCAGTGAGATGGGGGGATCTGGGGATACGCAGTATTTT. Translation: CAISEMGGSGDTQYF.

This sequence joins TRBV3-1 (or the pseudogene TRBV3-2) and TRBJ2-5; 7 bases are a match to TRBD2. The CDR3 is made up of 16 amino acids. CDR1 is LGHDT, CDR2 YNNKEL, per germline (reference sequence). J was trimmed by 1 base and V by 1 base; bases with no gene match: 6. The CDR3 spells CASSQVLADTQETQYF. Here the CDR3 DNA reads TGTGCCAGCAGCCAAGTGCTAGCGGATACCCAAGAGACCCAGTACTTC.

The chain combines TRBV11-2 with TRBJ2-1; TRBD1 agrees at 7 bases. This CDR3 has 15 residues. V was clipped by 5 bases and J by 4 bases; unmatched bases: 8. In germline, CDR1 is SGHAT, CDR2 FQNNGV. In nucleotides, the CDR3 is TGTGCCAGCAGCGTGACAAGGGGGCGGTACAATGAGCAGTTCTTC. Amino acids: CASSVTRGRYNEQFF.

This clone was observed a single time. The chain carries TRBV25-1 and TRBJ1-1; TRBD1 is a possible D gene (5 bases). The CDR3 is 13 amino acids. The V end was cut by 5 bases, the J end by 3 bases, with 10 bases between. Germline V gene sequence: CDR1 MGHDK, CDR2 SYGVNS. The CDR3 sequence: CASSPGGDTEAFF. Written as DNA, the CDR3 is TGTGCCAGCAGTCCGGGGGGAGACACTGAAGCTTTCTTT.

The J gene is TRBJ2-5, the V gene TRBV7-3, with D perhaps TRBD1 (6 bases). The CDR3 extends over 15 amino acids. Trimming left V 4 bases short and J 3 bases short, with 15 bases between. Germline-derived CDR1 and CDR2 are SGHTA and FQGTGA. The CDR3 region is CASSSQGLGEETQYF. CDR3 bases: TGTGCCAGCAGCTCCCAGGGGCTAGGAGAAGAGACCCAGTACTTC.

The rearrangement joins TRBV6-4 to TRBJ2-3, with 14 bases lining up with TRBD2. The junction had 6 bases not matched to a gene; V was cut back by 4 bases and J by 6 bases. Germline loops: CDR1 MRHNA, CDR2 SNTAGT. This CDR3 is 16 amino acids long. This CDR3 is CASSVTSGRASDTQYF. The CDR3 DNA sequence: TGTGCCAGCAGTGTGACTAGCGGGAGGGCCTCCGATACGCAGTATTTT.

The V call is TRBV10-2, the J call TRBJ1-3, with D possibly TRBD1 on 5 matching bases. V was cut by 10 bases and J by 0 bases, with 10 bases left in between. Looked up from germline, CDR1 is WSHSY and CDR2 is SAAADI. The CDR3 runs to 13 residues. In DNA, the CDR3 is TGCGCCACCGGACACAACTCTGGAAACACCATATATTTT. Protein sequence: CATGHNSGNTIYF.

V gene TRBV19 combines with J gene TRBJ2-2, with D possibly TRBD2 on 6 matching bases. Trimming took 5 bases from V and 5 from J, leaving 18 bases between them. CDR1 is LNHDA and CDR2 is SQIVND in the germline V gene (reference sequence). There are 16 residues in the CDR3. The CDR3 nucleotides read TGTGCCAGTAGTGCCCAAACGAGGCGGGATACCGGGGAGCTGTTTTTT. Translated: CASSAQTRRDTGELFF.

The genes are TRBV4-1 and TRBJ2-3; 10 positions agree with TRBD2. With V trimmed by 2 bases and J by 0 bases, 2 bases remained unmatched. Germline assignment: CDR1 MGHRA and CDR2 YSYEKL. The CDR3 loop spans 16 amino acids. The CDR3 DNA follows: TGCGCCAGCAGCCAAAGACTAGCGGGCAGCACAGATACGCAGTATTTT. It codes for CASSQRLAGSTDTQYF.

This clone was counted many times. The chain recombines TRBV12-3 or TRBV12-4 with TRBJ1-2; 7 nucleotides align to TRBD1. The CDR3 has 13 residues. V dropped 7 bases and J dropped 8; count of bases not matched to a gene: 10. The CDR3 DNA reads TGTGCCAGCACTCAGGGGGGATGGGACGGCTACACCTTC. Translation gives CASTQGGWDGYTF.

This rearrangement joins TRBV20-1 to TRBJ2-1; D is perhaps TRBD2 (6 bases). In germline, CDR1 is DFQATT, CDR2 SNEGSKA (reference sequence). The length of the CDR3 is 11 residues. CDR3 DNA sequence: TGCAGCAATAGCGGTTACAATGAGCAGTTCTTC. It yields the protein CSNSGYNEQFF.

The chain carries TRBV4-2 and TRBJ1-2; maybe TRBD1 (6 bases). This CDR3 has 15 amino acids. CDR1 and CDR2 from the germline V gene are LGHNA and YNFKEQ. V gave up 3 bases and J gave up 3 bases, with 14 bases separating them. The CDR3 region has the DNA TGTGCCAGCAGCCACGCCCTAGGGGGAGACTATGGCTACACCTTC. Its protein product is CASSHALGGDYGYTF.

V and J are TRBV28 and TRBJ1-2; 10 nucleotides match TRBD1. Unmatched junction bases numbered 6, after V lost 6 bases and J lost 5 bases. Looked up from germline, CDR1 is MDHEN and CDR2 is SYDVKM. CDR3 size: 14 residues. The chain's CDR3 is CASRRDRGRYGYTF. The CDR3, as DNA: TGTGCCAGCAGGCGGGACAGGGGTAGATATGGCTACACCTTC.

V usage is TRBV29-1 and J usage is TRBJ2-2; 9 bases are a match to TRBD2. V trimming: 5 bases; J trimming: 4 bases; junction bases outside the gene matches: 5. The CDR3 covers 14 residues. Germline loops: CDR1 SQVTM, CDR2 ANQGSEA. The CDR3 DNA follows: TGCAGCGTTAGGACTAGCGAATTCACCGGGGAGCTGTTTTTT. This sequence encodes CSVRTSEFTGELFF.

CDR3 in DNA: TGCAGCGTTGGAGTCCCGGGACAGGGAGAAGCTTTCTTT. Translated: CSVGVPGQGEAFF. The rearrangement joins TRBV29-1 to TRBJ1-1; 9 bases map to TRBD1. Unmatched junction bases numbered 8, after V lost 4 bases and J lost 8 bases. Per the germline V gene, CDR1 is SQVTM and CDR2 is ANQGSEA. This CDR3 is 13 amino acids long.